This T cell receptor (beta chain) was captured by sequencing in a study of shared clonotypes between healthy human individuals. The study's findings and limits: It was anticipated that sequencing depth would influence how many clonotypes donors shared. Inspection by rarefaction showed sorted-subset sequencing to be incomplete despite large depth.

Produced via immunoSEQ multiplex PCR; TCRdb's table is partial and in-frame only. In the table there are roughly 2,500,000 clones, under 95% of which are singletons. Worth noting for this clone: Its antigen is unidentified.

What was sequenced was naive CD4+ T cells from PBMCs. As to subset: CD45RA+ positively selected. The clonotype was recovered from a young man in good health. Some clones in this sample may be carry-over from other donors' samples.

The CDR3 nucleotides are TGTGCCAGCAGCTTAGTAGAAAATGAAAAACTGTTTTTT. It yields the protein CASSLVENEKLFF. The chain combines TRBV7-9 with TRBJ1-4; D gene ambiguous. Germline values: CDR1 SEHNR, CDR2 FQNEAQ (reference sequence). The V gene lost 1 base and the J gene lost 5 bases, with 5 bases spanning the gap. The CDR3 covers 13 residues.